Here is one T cell receptor (beta chain) with its context. Each TCR library consumed approximately 3,500 ng of total RNA. TCRdb re-called the 5' RACE reads; every CDR3 protein appears as one record, without DNA. Listed are 80,000 or so distinct CDR3 sequences; about 7.4% falls within the top ten. This sample was included in a study of monozygotic twins with inflammatory bowel disease. The sequence was obtained from a human donor with ulcerative colitis or Crohn's disease, or a healthy co-twin of an affected twin (not recorded which). The material sequenced was blood.

The CDR3 sequence: CASSLDRVFNSPLHF. The chain is built from TRBV7-9 and TRBJ1-6. This CDR3 spans 15 amino acids. CDR1 and CDR2 from the germline V gene are SEHNR and FQNEAQ (reference sequence).